This T cell receptor beta chain was sequenced for a study of beta chain features in type 1 diabetes (dated by TCRdb to the late 2010s). Regarding the research as a whole: Patients and healthy donors did not differ in mean age, gender distribution, total cell number or subset yield. The study compared the TCRB repertoires of sorted circulating CD4+ T cell subsets in recently diagnosed type 1 diabetes patients with those in matched healthy donors. A total of 85 million to 140 million sorted cells were examined across all samples, and the number of cells per subset was strongly correlated with RNA yield. Regulatory and stem cell-like memory subsets were obtained from only 8 patients and roughly 8 healthy donors, while naive and central memory subsets were obtained from all 30 or so donors.

The High Capacity cDNA Reverse Transcription Kit was used to reverse transcribe all of the isolated RNA, meaning that expressed TCRB transcripts were what got sequenced. Naive, central memory and regulatory T cell samples underwent deep immunoSEQ sequencing, averaging around 3.6 million total reads per sample. Sorted cells were lysed in RLT buffer and RNA was extracted with DNase-treated RNeasy Micro or Mini kits, depending on cell number. Each cell subset was processed on its own to prevent cross-contamination, while patient and healthy donor samples were processed together. TCRB sequences were amplified from cDNA with the immunoSEQ multiplex PCR, producing 87-bp fragments spanning the CDR3 region. Sequencing of the amplicons was performed on the Illumina HiSeq platform. As for the authors' bioinformatics: PCR bias was computationally corrected using synthetic template baselines, reads within Hamming distance 2 were collapsed, and singletons that could not be merged were discarded. Reads were aligned against IMGT so that V, D and J genes, CDR3 length and insertions or deletions at six rearrangement sites could be assigned. Clonotype counts were normalized to sorted cell number within each subset before computing true diversity and Gini coefficients with the tcR R package. The overlap coefficient, calculated on TCRB nucleotide sequences, was used to quantify repertoire sharing. Out-of-frame TCRB sequences from naive cells were analyzed to stand in for the pre-selection repertoire. TCRdb retrieved this table from immuneACCESS and kept in-frame rearrangements only. Not all clones are present; in checked studies, unresolved V genes account for under half, and no reason is known for the remainder. The V and J calls and clone size were taken over from that table, and D and trimming were inferred from the DNA. In this sample the table shows hundreds of thousands of clones, roughly 14% of which occur a single time. The ten largest account for approximately 0.035% of the sample.

CDR1 and CDR2 are drawn from the germline V gene: SGHTA, FQGNSA. V loses 0 bases of germline sequence and J loses 4 bases, and the interval between the two ends is 9 bases. Inclusive of the bounding cysteine and phenylalanine, the CDR3 is 14 residues long. Of all the DNA, just the CDR3 is kept, 42 bases in frame from base 1. Broad study findings and their caveats: Because small numbers of individuals were included in the HLA sub-analyses, any influence of HLA type on TCRB rearrangement was left unresolved. Fewer insertions and more nucleotide deletions at VDJ recombination sites were observed in patients with type 1 diabetes, implying thymic rearrangement abnormalities. Naive, central memory and regulatory TCRB repertoires appeared more similar among patients than among healthy donors. Type 1 diabetes patients showed a moderate but significant shortening of TCRB CDR3 length in all four CD4+ subsets. Because cDNA rather than genomic DNA was sequenced, highly expressing activated cells could have been over-represented, although no difference in activation and CD3 levels was found between groups. Shorter templates might have been favored by PCR, but patient and control samples were amplified and corrected together, so both groups would have been affected equally by any skew.

Worth noting for this clone: Its specific antigen is unknown. Base-call qualities are not available, and no considerably larger clone is one nucleotide away.

Each donor gave one peripheral blood draw, approximately 0.11 L on average, collected into heparinised tubes. A BD FACSAria II was used to sort naive, central memory, regulatory and stem cell-like memory CD4+ T cells with a panel that included CD45RO, CCR7, CD25, CD127, CD95 and CD27. Every sorted population had a purity above 98%. PBMCs were separated immediately by Lymphoprep density gradient centrifugation and were stained directly, without being cultured. To minimize batch effects, samples were stained and sorted in pairs, one healthy donor with one patient per experiment. This chain joins TRBV7-2 to TRBJ2-5; the D gene lacks a confident call. Sequenced sample: naive CD4+ T cells from blood. Sample cell subset or site, as interpreted from the label and publication: true naive CD4+ T cells. The clonotype comes from a man aged 25-45 years in good health. The CDR3 region reads CASSLARAGETQYF. The nucleotide sequence is TGTGCCAGCAGCTTAGCTCGAGCAGGAGAGACCCAGTACTTC.